Detailed here is one T cell receptor beta chain. Its antigen is currently unknown. The record originates from a study of CD8+ T cells in alopecia areata. Overall study findings and caveats: Especially in alopecia totalis/universalis, lesional scalp showed greater clonality than normal scalp did. Resident alphabeta T-cell populations of normal skin are likewise subject to sequencing in scalp samples.

V lost 3 bases and J lost 4; bases outside the gene matches: 5. CDR3 length: 14 residues. Per germline, CDR1 SGHVS and CDR2 FNYEAQ. Extracted from the samples, RNA was reverse transcribed into cDNA to serve as the sequencing template. Profiled with immunoSEQ multiplex PCR; TCRdb holds only in-frame clones, not every one. The top ten hold nearly 5% of the sample, which has about 200,000 clones, 56% seen once. The sequencing input was CD8+ T cells sorted from blood. The receptor was derived from a human donor in good health. The J gene is TRBJ2-7, the V gene TRBV7-6; the match to TRBD1 covers 8 bases. CDR3 in DNA: TGTGCCAGCAGCTTGGCAGGGGGCATTTACGAGCAGTACTTC. It is translated as CASSLAGGIYEQYF.